The clone carrying this TCR beta chain was observed many times. The antigen is not known. This sample was included in a study of neurological immune-mediated disorders. The study, taken as a whole, reports: Healthy controls had more TCR clonal expansion than multiple sclerosis, which showed the least, whereas HTLV-1-associated myelopathy showed the most.

It was by 5'RACE with 10-nucleotide random UMIs that the cDNA was made. TCRdb called the 5' RACE reads again in MiXCR, with one record for every CDR3 protein. The sample has some 50,000 distinct CDR3 sequences; 16% are singletons. This CDR3 is built from 14 residues. V lost 6 bases and J 3 bases, leaving 15 bases between the germline ends. The chain employs TRBV12-3 or TRBV12-4 and TRBJ2-7, with a tentative D call TRBD1 (5 bases). The source of this sequence is a man between 60 and 75 years old in good health. Specimen: PBMCs. The CDR3, as DNA: TGTGCCAGCAGCCTTGACAGACCCTTCTACGAGCAGTACTTC. It specifies CASSLDRPFYEQYF.